These T cell receptor beta chains were read from a single sample in a study of identifying expanded T cells in peripheral blood. Sequencing was performed with immunoSEQ multiplex PCR; in TCRdb, only in-frame clones are kept and a portion is missing. The sample includes 95,000 to 150,000 clones, more than 80% of them seen just once. Specimen: blood. All receptors come from a person between 18 and 75 years old in good health. The CDR3 runs from the conserved cysteine through the conserved F or W. A D gene is named only where the DNA matches it firmly. Clone size is given for some rows only: seen once, a few or many times, or a class if the clone is expanded.

TRBV10-3	TRBD1	TRBJ1-1	-	CAIATGGEKTEAFF	TGTGCCATCGCGACAGGGGGCGAAAAGACTGAAGCTTTCTTT
TRBV6-5	-	TRBJ2-7	-	CASSRDTTYEQYF	TGTGCCAGCAGTAGGGACACTACCTACGAGCAGTACTTC
TRBV5-1	-	TRBJ2-7	few	CASSYTLSYEQYF	TGCGCCAGCAGCTATACCCTCTCCTACGAGCAGTACTTC
TRBV10-3	-	TRBJ1-3	-	CAISPSGSGNTIYF	TGTGCCATCAGTCCCTCGGGATCTGGAAACACCATATATTTT
TRBV4-3	-	TRBJ2-2	-	CASSQVRGELFF	TGCGCCAGCAGCCAAGTTAGAGGGGAGCTGTTTTTT
TRBV10-3	-	TRBJ2-3	once	CAIVDSLTDTQYF	TGTGCCATCGTAGACAGCCTCACAGATACGCAGTATTTT
TRBV5-3	-	TRBJ2-7	once	CAGIETRIEAYEQYF	TGTGCCGGGATAGAGACTCGGATCGAGGCCTACGAGCAGTACTTC
TRBV7-6	-	TRBJ2-7	-	CASSLYAGTNHYEQYF	TGTGCCAGCAGCTTATACGCCGGGACAAACCACTACGAGCAGTACTTC
TRBV5-1	-	TRBJ2-1	-	CASSLEIGNEQFF	TGCGCCAGCAGCTTGGAAATTGGGAATGAGCAGTTCTTC
TRBV7-6	TRBD1	TRBJ2-3	-	CASSSGTGKDTQYF	TGTGCCAGCAGCTCGGGGACAGGGAAAGATACGCAGTATTTT
TRBV2	-	TRBJ1-2	few	CASSEGGIGYTF	TGTGCCAGCAGTGAAGGGGGGATTGGCTACACCTTC
TRBV6-1	-	TRBJ1-1	-	CASSEAENTEAFF	TGTGCCAGCAGTGAAGCAGAGAACACTGAAGCTTTCTTT
TRBV7-9	-	TRBJ1-1	few	CASSLRQTTEAFF	TGTGCCAGCAGCTTACGGCAGACCACTGAAGCTTTCTTT
TRBV11-3	TRBD1	TRBJ2-1	-	CASSLGSGGSYNEQFF	TGTGCCAGCAGCCTCGGTTCAGGGGGCTCCTACAATGAGCAGTTCTTC
TRBV6-5	TRBD2	TRBJ2-3	-	CASSYLPRGDDTQYF	TGTGCCAGCAGTTACCTGCCCCGGGGGGACGATACGCAGTATTTT
TRBV11-3	-	TRBJ2-7	-	CASSLGRGRGPEQYF	TGTGCCAGCAGCTTAGGGCGAGGGAGGGGGCCCGAGCAGTACTTC
TRBV6-1	TRBD1	TRBJ1-1	-	CATGTGANTEAFF	TGTGCCACTGGGACAGGGGCTAACACTGAAGCTTTCTTT
TRBV6-1	-	TRBJ2-7	-	CASSEGTQMREQYF	TGTGCCAGCAGTGAGGGGACTCAGATGAGAGAGCAGTACTTC
TRBV30	TRBD1	TRBJ1-2	-	CAWKDRTGLYGYTF	TGTGCCTGGAAGGATCGGACAGGCTTATATGGCTACACCTTC
TRBV19	TRBD2	TRBJ2-7	-	CASSISGGSSYEQYF	TGTGCCAGTAGTATAAGCGGGGGGTCTTCCTACGAGCAGTACTTC
TRBV11-3	-	TRBJ2-1	-	CASSFIRGNEQFF	TGTGCCAGCAGCTTCATCAGGGGTAATGAGCAGTTCTTC
TRBV18	-	TRBJ1-2	-	CASSPGERGYTF	TGTGCCAGCTCACCAGGGGAGCGAGGCTACACCTTC
TRBV4-1	TRBD1	TRBJ1-1	-	CASSYKGGANTEAFF	TGCGCCAGCAGCTATAAAGGGGGCGCGAACACTGAAGCTTTCTTT
TRBV11-2	-	TRBJ1-1	-	CASSLGAFGDWVEAFF	TGTGCCAGCAGCCTGGGGGCCTTCGGGGATTGGGTTGAAGCTTTCTTT
TRBV19	-	TRBJ1-5	-	CASIPGWGGYQPQHF	TGTGCCAGTATCCCGGGTTGGGGGGGCTATCAGCCCCAGCATTTT
TRBV7-9	TRBD1	TRBJ1-2	-	CASSFGTGQGYTF	TGTGCCAGCAGCTTTGGGACAGGTCAAGGCTACACCTTC
TRBV4-1	TRBD1	TRBJ1-2	-	CASSPIPQTGDGYTF	TGCGCCAGCAGCCCCATCCCCCAAACAGGGGATGGCTACACCTTC
TRBV7-2	TRBD1	TRBJ2-2	-	CASSLTGSSGGELFF	TGTGCCAGCAGCCTGACAGGGAGTTCGGGCGGGGAGCTGTTTTTT
TRBV15	-	TRBJ1-6	-	CATSPRTAQNSPLHF	TGTGCCACCAGCCCTAGAACCGCACAGAATTCACCCCTCCACTTT
TRBV29-1	TRBD2	TRBJ2-3	-	CSVESSGGPDTQYF	TGCAGCGTTGAGTCCAGCGGGGGGCCCGATACGCAGTATTTT
TRBV15	-	TRBJ1-1	-	CATSRDINRAGRTEAFF	TGTGCCACCAGCAGAGATATTAATCGGGCAGGGCGTACTGAAGCTTTCTTT